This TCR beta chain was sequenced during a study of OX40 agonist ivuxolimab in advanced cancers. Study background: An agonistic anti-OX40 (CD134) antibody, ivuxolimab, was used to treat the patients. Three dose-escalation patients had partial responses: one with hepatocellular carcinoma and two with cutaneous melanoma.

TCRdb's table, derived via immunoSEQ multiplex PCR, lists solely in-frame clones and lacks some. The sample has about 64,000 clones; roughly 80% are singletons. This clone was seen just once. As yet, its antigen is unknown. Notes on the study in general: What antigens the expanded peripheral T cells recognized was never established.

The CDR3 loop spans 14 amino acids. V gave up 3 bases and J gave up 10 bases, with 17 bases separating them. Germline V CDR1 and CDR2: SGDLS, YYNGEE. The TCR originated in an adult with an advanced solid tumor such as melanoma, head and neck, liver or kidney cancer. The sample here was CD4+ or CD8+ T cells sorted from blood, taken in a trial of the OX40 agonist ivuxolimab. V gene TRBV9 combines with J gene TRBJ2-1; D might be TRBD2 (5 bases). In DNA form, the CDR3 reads TGTGCCAGCAGCGATTCGACAATAGACTACGAGCAGTTCTTC. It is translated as CASSDSTIDYEQFF.